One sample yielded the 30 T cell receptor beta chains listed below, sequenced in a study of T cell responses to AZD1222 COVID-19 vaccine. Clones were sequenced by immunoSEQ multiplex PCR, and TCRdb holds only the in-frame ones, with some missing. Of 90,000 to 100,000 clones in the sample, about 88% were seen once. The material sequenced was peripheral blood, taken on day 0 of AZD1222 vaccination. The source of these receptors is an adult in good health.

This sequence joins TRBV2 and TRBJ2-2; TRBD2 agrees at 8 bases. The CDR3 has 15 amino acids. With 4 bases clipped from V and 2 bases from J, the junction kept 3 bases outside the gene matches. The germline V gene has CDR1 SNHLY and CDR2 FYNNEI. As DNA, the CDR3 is TGTGCCAGCAGTGGAGCGGGGGCCAACACCGGGGAGCTGTTTTTT. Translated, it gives CASSGAGANTGELFF.

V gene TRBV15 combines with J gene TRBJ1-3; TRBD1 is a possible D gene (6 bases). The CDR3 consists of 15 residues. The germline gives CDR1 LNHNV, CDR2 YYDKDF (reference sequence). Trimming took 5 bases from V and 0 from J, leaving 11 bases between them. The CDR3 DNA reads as TGTGCCACCAGCTATACAGGGAGCTCTGGAAACACCATATATTTT. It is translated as CATSYTGSSGNTIYF. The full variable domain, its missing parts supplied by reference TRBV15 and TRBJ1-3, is DAMVIQNPRYQVTQFGKPVTLSCSQTLNHNVMYWYQQKSSQAPKLLFHYYDKDFNNEADTPDNFQSRRPNTSFCFLDIRSPGLGDTAMYLCATSYTGSSGNTIYFGEGSWLTVV.

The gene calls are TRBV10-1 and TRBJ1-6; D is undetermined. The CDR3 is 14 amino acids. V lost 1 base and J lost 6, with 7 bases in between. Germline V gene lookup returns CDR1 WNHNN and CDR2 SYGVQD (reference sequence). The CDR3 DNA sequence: TGCGCCAGCAGTGAGTTAGCAGGTAATTCACCCCTCCACTTT. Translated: CASSELAGNSPLHF.

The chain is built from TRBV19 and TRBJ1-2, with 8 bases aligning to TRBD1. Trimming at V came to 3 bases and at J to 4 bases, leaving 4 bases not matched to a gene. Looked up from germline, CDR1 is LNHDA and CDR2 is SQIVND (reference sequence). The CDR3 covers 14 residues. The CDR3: CASSITGGGYGYTF. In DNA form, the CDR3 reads TGTGCCAGTAGTATCACAGGGGGAGGCTATGGCTACACCTTC.

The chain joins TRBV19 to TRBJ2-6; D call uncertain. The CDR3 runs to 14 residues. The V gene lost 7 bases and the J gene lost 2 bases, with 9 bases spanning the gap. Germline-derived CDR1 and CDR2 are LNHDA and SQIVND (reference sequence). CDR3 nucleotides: TGTGCCAGTATTAACTCTGCTGGGGCCAACGTCCTGACTTTC. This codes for CASINSAGANVLTF.

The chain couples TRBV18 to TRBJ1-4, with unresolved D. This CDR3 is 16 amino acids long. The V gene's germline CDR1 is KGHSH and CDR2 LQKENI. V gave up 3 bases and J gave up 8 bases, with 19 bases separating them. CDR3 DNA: TGTGCCAGCTCACCCCCCGGCCTGCGCCCAATCGAAAAACTGTTTTTT. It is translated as CASSPPGLRPIEKLFF.

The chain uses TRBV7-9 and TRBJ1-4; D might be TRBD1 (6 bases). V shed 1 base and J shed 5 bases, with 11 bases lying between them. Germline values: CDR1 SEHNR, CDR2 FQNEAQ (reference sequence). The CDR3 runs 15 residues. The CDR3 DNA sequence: TGTGCCAGCAGCTTAGATCAGGGGATAAATGAAAAACTGTTTTTT. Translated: CASSLDQGINEKLFF. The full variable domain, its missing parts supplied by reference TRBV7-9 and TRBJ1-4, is DTGVSQNPRHKITKRGQNVTFRCDPISEHNRLYWYRQTLGQGPEFLTYFQNEAQLEKSRLLSDRFSAERPKGSFSTLEIQRTEQGDSAMYLCASSLDQGINEKLFFGSGTQLSVL.

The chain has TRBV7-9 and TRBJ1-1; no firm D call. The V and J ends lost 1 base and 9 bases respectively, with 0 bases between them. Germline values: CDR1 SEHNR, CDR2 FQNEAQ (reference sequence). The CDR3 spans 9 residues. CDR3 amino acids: CASSLEAFF. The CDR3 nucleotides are TGTGCCAGCAGCTTAGAAGCTTTCTTT.

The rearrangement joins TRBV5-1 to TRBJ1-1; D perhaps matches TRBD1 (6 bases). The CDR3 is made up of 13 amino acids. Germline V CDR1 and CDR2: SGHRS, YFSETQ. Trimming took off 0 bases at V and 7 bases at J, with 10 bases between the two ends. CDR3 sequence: CASSLASGDEAFF. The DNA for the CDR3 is TGCGCCAGCAGCTTGGCCTCAGGGGATGAAGCTTTCTTT. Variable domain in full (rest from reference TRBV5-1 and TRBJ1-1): KAGVTQTPRYLIKTRGQQVTLSCSPISGHRSVSWYQQTPGQGLQFLFEYFSETQRNKGNFPGRFSGRQFSNSRSEMNVSTLELGDSALYLCASSLASGDEAFFGQGTRLTVV.

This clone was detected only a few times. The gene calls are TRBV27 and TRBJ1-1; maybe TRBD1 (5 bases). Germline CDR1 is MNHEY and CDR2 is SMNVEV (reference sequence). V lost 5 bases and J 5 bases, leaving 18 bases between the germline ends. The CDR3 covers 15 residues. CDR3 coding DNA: TGTGCCAGCAGTACCCTTCCTGGGGCGAAGACTGAAGCTTTCTTT. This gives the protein CASSTLPGAKTEAFF.

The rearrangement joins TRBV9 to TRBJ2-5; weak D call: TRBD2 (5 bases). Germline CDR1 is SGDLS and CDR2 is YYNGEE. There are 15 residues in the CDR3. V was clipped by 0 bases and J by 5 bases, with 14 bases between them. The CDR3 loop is CASSVDDGRGETQYF. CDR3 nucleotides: TGTGCCAGCAGCGTAGATGACGGCAGAGGGGAGACCCAGTACTTC.

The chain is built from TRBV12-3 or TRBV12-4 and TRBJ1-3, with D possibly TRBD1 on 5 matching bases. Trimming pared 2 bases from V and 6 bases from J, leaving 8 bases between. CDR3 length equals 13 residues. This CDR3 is CASSLQGPNTIYF. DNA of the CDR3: TGTGCCAGCAGTTTACAGGGTCCAAACACCATATATTTT.

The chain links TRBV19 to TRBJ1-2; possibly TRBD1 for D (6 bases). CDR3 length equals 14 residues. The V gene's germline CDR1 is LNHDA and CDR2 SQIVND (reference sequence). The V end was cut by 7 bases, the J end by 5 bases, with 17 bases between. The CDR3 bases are TGTGCCAGTACGGAGGCAGGGGCAAATTATGGCTACACCTTC. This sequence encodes CASTEAGANYGYTF.

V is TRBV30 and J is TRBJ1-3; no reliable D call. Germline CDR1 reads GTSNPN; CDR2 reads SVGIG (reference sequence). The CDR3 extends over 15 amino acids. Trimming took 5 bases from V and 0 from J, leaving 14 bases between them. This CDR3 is CAWGRGSSSGNTIYF. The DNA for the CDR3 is TGTGCCTGGGGGAGAGGGTCAAGCTCTGGAAACACCATATATTTT.

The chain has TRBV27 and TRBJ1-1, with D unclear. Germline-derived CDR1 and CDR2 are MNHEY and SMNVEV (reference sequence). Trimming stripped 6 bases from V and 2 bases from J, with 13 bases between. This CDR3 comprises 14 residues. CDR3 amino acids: CASSLGWANTEAFF. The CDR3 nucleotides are TGTGCCAGCAGCCTCGGGTGGGCAAACACTGAAGCTTTCTTT.

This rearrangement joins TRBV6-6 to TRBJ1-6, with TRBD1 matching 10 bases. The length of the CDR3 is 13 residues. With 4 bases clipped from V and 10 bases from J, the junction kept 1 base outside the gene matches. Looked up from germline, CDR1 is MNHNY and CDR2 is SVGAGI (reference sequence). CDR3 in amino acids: CASSWTGGSPLHF. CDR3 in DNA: TGTGCCAGCAGTTGGACAGGGGGATCACCCCTCCACTTT.

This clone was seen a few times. The DNA of the CDR3 is TGTGCCAGCAGTGAAGTTCTCGAGGGCACCGCTTACAATGAGCAGTTCTTC. It codes for CASSEVLEGTAYNEQFF. This chain joins TRBV6-1 and TRBJ2-1; weak D call: TRBD2 (5 bases). This CDR3 comprises 17 residues. Germline V gene lookup returns CDR1 MNHNS and CDR2 SASEGT. The V end was cut by 1 base, the J end by 4 bases, with 17 bases between.

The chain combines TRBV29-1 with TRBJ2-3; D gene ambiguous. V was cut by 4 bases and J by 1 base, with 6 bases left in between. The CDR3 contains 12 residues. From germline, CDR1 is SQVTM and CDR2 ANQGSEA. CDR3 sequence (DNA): TGCAGCGTTGTCACCGGCACAGATACGCAGTATTTT. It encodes CSVVTGTDTQYF.

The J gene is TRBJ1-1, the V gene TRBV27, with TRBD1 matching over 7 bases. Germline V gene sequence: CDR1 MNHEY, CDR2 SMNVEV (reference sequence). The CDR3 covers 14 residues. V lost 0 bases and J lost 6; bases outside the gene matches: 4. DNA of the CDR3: TGTGCCAGCAGTTTATCTCGTCAGGGGGCTGAAGCTTTCTTT. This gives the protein CASSLSRQGAEAFF.

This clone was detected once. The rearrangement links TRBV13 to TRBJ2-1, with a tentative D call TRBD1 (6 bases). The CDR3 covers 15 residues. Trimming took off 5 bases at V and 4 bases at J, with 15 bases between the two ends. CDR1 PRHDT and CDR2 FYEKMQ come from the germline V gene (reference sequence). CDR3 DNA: TGTGCCAGCAGCCCCGGGACACGGGTATACAATGAGCAGTTCTTC. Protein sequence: CASSPGTRVYNEQFF.

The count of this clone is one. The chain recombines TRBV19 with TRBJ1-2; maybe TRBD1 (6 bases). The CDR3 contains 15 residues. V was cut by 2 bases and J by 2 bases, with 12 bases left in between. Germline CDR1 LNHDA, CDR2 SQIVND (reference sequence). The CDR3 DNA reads TGTGCCAGTAGTATATCCATCGGGGGCAACTATGGCTACACCTTC. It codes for CASSISIGGNYGYTF.

The DNA of the CDR3 is TGTGCCAGCAGCGTAGACGGGGGAACCACGGGAGGCTACACCTTC. Encoded protein: CASSVDGGTTGGYTF. The chain is built from TRBV9 and TRBJ1-2, with D possibly TRBD1 on 5 matching bases. The CDR3 extends over 15 amino acids. The ends were cut back, 0 bases at V and 8 bases at J, with 17 bases in the middle. Germline V gene lookup returns CDR1 SGDLS and CDR2 YYNGEE.

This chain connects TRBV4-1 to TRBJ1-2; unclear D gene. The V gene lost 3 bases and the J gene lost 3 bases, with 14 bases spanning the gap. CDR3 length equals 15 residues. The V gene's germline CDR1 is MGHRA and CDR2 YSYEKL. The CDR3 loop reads CASSHLARTDYGYTF. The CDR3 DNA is TGCGCCAGCAGCCACCTTGCGAGGACTGACTATGGCTACACCTTC.

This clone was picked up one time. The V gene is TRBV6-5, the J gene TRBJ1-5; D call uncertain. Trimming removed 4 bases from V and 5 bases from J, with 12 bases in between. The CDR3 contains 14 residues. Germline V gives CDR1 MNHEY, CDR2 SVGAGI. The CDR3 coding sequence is TGTGCCAGCAGTTCCTTGTTGGGCCATCAGCCCCAGCATTTT. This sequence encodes CASSSLLGHQPQHF.

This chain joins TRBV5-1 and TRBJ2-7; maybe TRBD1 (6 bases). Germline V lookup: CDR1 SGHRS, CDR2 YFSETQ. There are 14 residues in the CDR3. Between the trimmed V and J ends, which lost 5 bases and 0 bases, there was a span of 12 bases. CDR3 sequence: CASRTDSSSYEQYF. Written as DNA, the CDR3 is TGCGCCAGCAGAACGGACAGTAGCTCCTACGAGCAGTACTTC.

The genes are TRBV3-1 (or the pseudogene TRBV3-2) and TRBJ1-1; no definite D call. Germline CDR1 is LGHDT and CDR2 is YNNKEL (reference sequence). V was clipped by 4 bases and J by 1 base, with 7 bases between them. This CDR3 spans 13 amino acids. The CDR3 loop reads CASSPTENTEAFF. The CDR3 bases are TGTGCCAGCAGCCCGACGGAGAACACTGAAGCTTTCTTT.

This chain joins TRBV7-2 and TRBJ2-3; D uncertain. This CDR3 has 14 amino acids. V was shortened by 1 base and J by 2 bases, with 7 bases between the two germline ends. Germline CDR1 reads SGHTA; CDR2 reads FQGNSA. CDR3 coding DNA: TGTGCCAGCAGCTTAGTCGCGGTCACAGATACGCAGTATTTT. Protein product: CASSLVAVTDTQYF.

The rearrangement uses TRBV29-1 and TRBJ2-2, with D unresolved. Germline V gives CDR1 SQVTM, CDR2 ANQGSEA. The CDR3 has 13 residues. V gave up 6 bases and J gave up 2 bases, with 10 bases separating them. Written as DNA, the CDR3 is TGCAGCGTGCTCGTATTTAACACCGGGGAGCTGTTTTTT. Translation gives CSVLVFNTGELFF.

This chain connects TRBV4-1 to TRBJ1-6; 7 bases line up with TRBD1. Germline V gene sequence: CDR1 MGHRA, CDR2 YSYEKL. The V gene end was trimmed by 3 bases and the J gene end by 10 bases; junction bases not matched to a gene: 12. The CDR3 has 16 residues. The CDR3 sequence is CASSHGPTGEGSPLHF. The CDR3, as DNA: TGCGCCAGCAGCCATGGGCCTACAGGGGAGGGGTCACCCCTCCACTTT.

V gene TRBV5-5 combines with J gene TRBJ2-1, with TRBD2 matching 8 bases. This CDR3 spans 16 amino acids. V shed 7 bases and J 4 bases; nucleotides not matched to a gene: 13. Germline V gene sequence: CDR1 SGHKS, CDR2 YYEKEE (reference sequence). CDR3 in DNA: TGTGCCAGCGGTAACCCAACTAGCGGCCCGTACAATGAGCAGTTCTTC. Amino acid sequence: CASGNPTSGPYNEQFF.